This paragraph covers one T cell receptor (beta chain) sequence. Assignments of participants to cohorts depended upon their own reported clinical history. Symptom resolution, clearance, or two negative PCRs marked the recovered donors of Cohort 3. This CDR3 is built from 13 residues. From germline, CDR1 is MDHEN and CDR2 SYDVKM. V lost 4 bases to trimming and J lost 15 bases; unmatched junction nucleotides: 10. TCRdb keeps only in-frame clones here, not all; method: immunoSEQ multiplex PCR. The table lists a few hundred thousand clones, approximately 84% of them singletons, with around 16% in the top ten. This sample is part of a study of blood T cell repertoires in COVID-19. Study overall: PBMCs, B-cell-depleted T cells, or T cells provided the cDNA or gDNA that made up the material.

The chain carries TRBV28 and TRBJ2-1; 9 bases agree with TRBD2. The sequence was collected from a man in his forties who had recovered from COVID-19. The sequenced material came from PBMCs or T cells enriched from blood (not recorded which). The CDR3 nucleotides read TGTGCCAGCAGTTCCATCCCCGCGGGGGGGTGGTTCTTC. The encoded protein is CASSSIPAGGWFF. The whole variable domain, remainder taken from reference TRBV28 and TRBJ2-1, is DVKVTQSSRYLVKRTGEKVFLECVQDMDHENMFWYRQDPGLGLRLIYFSYDVKMKEKGDIPEGYSVSREKKERFSLILESASTNQTSMYLCASSSIPAGGWFFGPGTRLTVL.